This T cell receptor (beta chain) stems from a study of preoperative IRX-2 immunotherapy in early breast cancer. Using immunoSEQ multiplex PCR, the repertoire was profiled, and TCRdb retains in-frame clones only, with some absent. The sample includes tens of thousands of clones, around 91% of them seen just once. Germline trimming cut 5 bases from V and 7 bases from J; bases unmatched to any gene: 9. The CDR3 contains 15 residues. CDR1 and CDR2 (germline): SGHVS, FNYEAQ. This sample's treatment: preoperative locoregional IRX-2 cytokine immunotherapy. The chain is built from TRBV7-6 and TRBJ1-4; TRBD1 agrees at 8 bases. This clonotype was sampled from a human donor with breast cancer. Sample collection was performed from a patient treated with IRX-2 immunotherapy. As DNA, the CDR3 is TGTGCCAGCAGCAAACTACAGGGGGGATTTGAAAAACTGTTTTTT. Encoded protein: CASSKLQGGFEKLFF.